This TCR beta chain came from a study of blood T cells in healthy people across ages. This clonotype was recorded at least ten times. The antigen is undetermined. This CDR3 contains 14 residues. Germline V gene sequence: CDR1 SGHTA, CDR2 FQGNSA. Trimming took 8 bases from V and 2 from J, leaving 13 bases between them. Study-level points and caveats: Long-lived donors exceeded aged donors in naive CD4+ cells and diversity.

Alongside a J-beta primer mix, a sample-barcoded 5' primer served in a second PCR lasting about 7 to 11 cycles. One entry per CDR3 protein, called by TCRdb with MiXCR from the 5' RACE reads. The table includes 750,000 to 950,000 distinct CDR3 sequences, approximately 32% detected once. These data were also reused for a study on T cells of mothers and their children.

The V gene is TRBV7-2, the J gene TRBJ2-4, with a possible D match to TRBD2 (5 bases). This TCR was recovered from a woman in her 40s in good health. The sequenced material came from blood. CDR3 DNA: TGTGCCAGCGGACCATCCGGGACCAAAAACATTCAGTACTTC. This sequence encodes CASGPSGTKNIQYF.